This T cell receptor (beta chain) was found in a study of blood T cell repertoires in COVID-19. Study background: Samples of COVID-19 (acute and convalescent) were obtained from the United States, Italy and Spain.

The method was immunoSEQ multiplex PCR; TCRdb's version includes in-frame clones alone and lacks a portion of them. Counted here are 140,000 to 150,000 clones, roughly 79% occurring once; the ten biggest clones make up over 6.5%. Trimming took off 4 bases at V and 6 bases at J, with 24 bases between the two ends. CDR1 SNHLY and CDR2 FYNNEI come from the germline V gene. The CDR3 spans 17 residues. Sequencing input: peripheral blood. This TCR came from a man between 45 and 60 years old with active or convalescent COVID-19. This chain joins TRBV2 and TRBJ1-1; tentative D call: TRBD1 (5 bases). CDR3 region: CASSVAPGQGVFAEAFF. Here the CDR3 DNA reads TGTGCCAGCAGTGTGGCCCCGGGTCAAGGGGTTTTCGCTGAAGCTTTCTTT.